The 25 T cell receptor beta chains below all came from one sample that was sequenced in a study of response to subunit inactivated influenza vaccine (dated by TCRdb to between 2018 and 2020). The label giving this sample's time point can be read as: 45 days after influenza vaccine administration. Library method: RT-PCR. TCRdb records Illumina HiSeq 2500 as the sequencer. Starting from the raw public reads, TCRdb applied fastp trimming at Q25, assembled clones with MiXCR and retained in-frame beta chains. All rows with the same CDR3 protein become a single entry with the most common DNA and genes. This sample comprises approximately 500,000 distinct CDR3 sequences, 13% of them detected only once. Clones ranked in the top ten supply around 13% of the sample. Sequences were derived from PBMCs from blood, sampled about 40 days after vaccination. The receptors come from a man over 45 who received an inactivated influenza vaccine. Donor details come from another sample of the same person, matched by shared clones.

CDR3 amino acids: CASSLRQGHNEQFF. In DNA form, the CDR3 reads TGTGCCAGCAGCTTACGACAGGGCCACAATGAGCAGTTCTTC. The chain uses TRBV5-6 and TRBJ2-1; 7 bases match TRBD1. Germline V gene lookup returns CDR1 SGHDT and CDR2 YYEEEE. This CDR3 region has 14 residues. V shed 2 bases, J shed 5 bases, and the junction held 4 bases outside the gene matches.

This clonotype was found a few times. The V call is TRBV4-3, the J call TRBJ2-5; possible D gene TRBD2, 5 bases. V dropped 0 bases and J dropped 1 base, with 9 bases sitting between them. Germline loops: CDR1 LGHNA, CDR2 YSLEER. The CDR3 is 15 amino acids. CDR3 DNA sequence: TGCGCCAGCAGCCAAGATCGAGGGATCCAAGAGACCCAGTACTTC. Protein product: CASSQDRGIQETQYF.

A few counts support this clonotype. This rearrangement joins TRBV20-1 to TRBJ2-7; a weak D match, TRBD1 (5 bases). Trimming cost V 6 bases and J 0 bases, with 9 bases left between them. CDR3 length: 12 amino acids. CDR1 and CDR2 (germline): DFQATT, SNEGSKA (reference sequence). In DNA form, the CDR3 reads TGCAGTGCGACAGTCCTCTCCTACGAGCAGTACTTC. It is translated as CSATVLSYEQYF.

This sequence joins TRBV10-3 and TRBJ1-1, with TRBD1 identical over 9 bases. The CDR3 is made up of 15 amino acids. V lost 1 base to trimming and J lost 7 bases; unmatched junction nucleotides: 7. Germline CDR1 and CDR2: ENHRY and SYGVKD. CDR3 sequence (DNA): TGTGCCATCAGTGAGTACCGGGACAGGGAAGATGAAGCTTTCTTT. As protein: CAISEYRDREDEAFF.

The chain recombines TRBV20-1 with TRBJ2-7, with 8 positions matching TRBD2. CDR1 and CDR2 (germline): DFQATT, SNEGSKA (reference sequence). The J segment lost 2 bases and the V segment lost 6 bases, leaving 9 bases of the junction unmatched. This CDR3 spans 14 amino acids. CDR3 in amino acids: CSASFAGGAYEQYF. The CDR3, as DNA: TGCAGTGCCAGCTTTGCGGGGGGCGCCTACGAGCAGTACTTC.

V and J are TRBV15 and TRBJ2-1; possibly TRBD2 for D (6 bases). Germline V gene data show CDR1 as LNHNV and CDR2 as YYDKDF (reference sequence). V gave up 4 bases and J gave up 6 bases, with 13 bases separating them. There are 14 residues in the CDR3. DNA of the CDR3: TGTGCCACCAGCACCGCGGGACCAGTCAATGAGCAGTTCTTC. It encodes CATSTAGPVNEQFF.

This clonotype was counted only a few times. The chain joins TRBV20-1 to TRBJ2-1; 13 bases are a match to TRBD2. V trimming: 4 bases; J trimming: 9 bases; junction bases outside the gene matches: 3. This CDR3 is 13 amino acids long. The germline gives CDR1 DFQATT, CDR2 SNEGSKA (reference sequence). The CDR3 protein is CSAKLAGGSEQFF. Written as DNA, the CDR3 is TGCAGTGCTAAACTAGCGGGAGGGTCTGAGCAGTTCTTC.

This chain connects TRBV30 to TRBJ1-5; 7 positions agree with TRBD1. This CDR3 spans 13 amino acids. With V trimmed by 5 bases and J by 2 bases, 3 bases remained unmatched. Per germline, CDR1 GTSNPN and CDR2 SVGIG (reference sequence). The CDR3 DNA follows: TGTGCCTGGGACAGGGAGGGCAATCAGCCCCAGCATTTT. It codes for CAWDREGNQPQHF.

This clonotype has a handful of counts. The V and J genes are TRBV24-1 and TRBJ2-1; 7 bases agree with TRBD1. CDR1 is KGHDR and CDR2 is SFDVKD in the germline V gene. This CDR3 is 15 amino acids long. V was pared by 4 bases and J by 4 bases, with 6 bases of the junction left unmatched. CDR3 residues: CATSDRGTPYNEQFF. The DNA for the CDR3 is TGTGCCACCAGTGACAGGGGGACACCTTACAATGAGCAGTTCTTC.

This clonotype has more than one count but fewer than ten. The chain recombines TRBV4-3 with TRBJ2-7; 7 bases line up with TRBD2. Germline V gene lookup returns CDR1 LGHNA and CDR2 YSLEER. This CDR3 is 14 amino acids long. The V segment lost 1 base and the J segment 5 bases; nucleotides outside the gene matches: 5. The chain's CDR3 is CASSQATSADEQYF. The CDR3 DNA is TGCGCCAGCAGCCAAGCCACTAGCGCGGACGAGCAGTACTTC.

The J gene is TRBJ1-1, the V gene TRBV4-3; the D is unclear. V was pared by 4 bases and J by 3 bases, with 9 bases between. The CDR3 spans 13 residues. CDR1 is LGHNA and CDR2 is YSLEER in the germline V gene. CDR3 loop: CASSPDVHTEAFF. CDR3 nucleotide sequence: TGCGCCAGCAGCCCAGACGTTCACACTGAAGCTTTCTTT.

This clonotype came up a few times. The rearrangement joins TRBV4-3 to TRBJ2-4; perhaps TRBD1 as D (7 bases). This CDR3 region has 15 residues. V shed 0 bases and J shed 7 bases, with 13 bases lying between them. Germline V gene sequence: CDR1 LGHNA, CDR2 YSLEER. The CDR3 sequence: CASSQDWTGGNIQYF. The CDR3, as DNA: TGCGCCAGCAGCCAAGATTGGACAGGAGGGAACATTCAGTACTTC.

In its sample, this clonotype was seen many times. The chain combines TRBV7-2 with TRBJ2-1, with D perhaps matching TRBD2 (5 bases). Germline-derived CDR1 and CDR2 are SGHTA and FQGNSA. The CDR3 runs 15 residues. Trimming pared 1 base from V and 2 bases from J, leaving 9 bases between. The CDR3 sequence: CASSLGGATYNEQFF. Here the CDR3 DNA reads TGTGCCAGCAGCTTAGGGGGAGCCACCTACAATGAGCAGTTCTTC.

This clonotype appeared a few times. This chain links TRBV5-1 with TRBJ2-1, with 12 bases identical to TRBD2. Germline CDR1 SGHRS, CDR2 YFSETQ. V trimming: 2 bases; J trimming: 7 bases; junction bases outside the gene matches: 7. This CDR3 is built from 16 residues. CDR3 nucleotides: TGCGCCAGCAGCTTAAAGACTAGCGGGAGTAGTAATGAGCAGTTCTTC. Protein product: CASSLKTSGSSNEQFF.

This clonotype was seen only a few times. This chain joins TRBV12-3 or TRBV12-4 and TRBJ2-3; TRBD1 is a possible D gene (8 bases). Trimming shortened V by 8 bases and J by 7 bases, and 25 bases separated the two germline ends. This CDR3 is built from 16 residues. Written as DNA, the CDR3 is TGTGCCAGCCATAGAGGGGGGGGGACAGGACAAAATACGCAGTATTTT. Translated, it gives CASHRGGGTGQNTQYF.

A few counts support this clonotype. V is TRBV6-1 and J is TRBJ2-3; TRBD1 aligns across 7 bases. V gave up 7 bases and J gave up 1 base; unmatched junction bases: 5. Germline V CDR1 and CDR2: MNHNS, SASEGT. This CDR3 has 14 residues. The CDR3 region is CASTGGLRTDTQYF. Written as DNA, the CDR3 is TGTGCCAGCACAGGGGGTCTTCGCACAGATACGCAGTATTTT.

There are a few counts of this clonotype. The CDR3 nucleotides read TGCGCCAGCAGCCAGGGAACCCGCTCCTACAATGAGCAGTTCTTC. It codes for CASSQGTRSYNEQFF. The chain carries TRBV4-3 and TRBJ2-1, with unresolved D. CDR3 length equals 15 residues. Trimming took off 3 bases at V and 0 bases at J, with 9 bases between the two ends. Looked up from germline, CDR1 is LGHNA and CDR2 is YSLEER.

CDR3: CSARDGRGSWETQYF. The CDR3 DNA reads TGCAGTGCTAGAGACGGCCGGGGTAGCTGGGAGACCCAGTACTTC. The chain is built from TRBV20-1 and TRBJ2-5, with a weak D call TRBD2 (5 bases). Per the germline V gene, CDR1 is DFQATT and CDR2 is SNEGSKA (reference sequence). Deletions cut 0 bases from V and 5 bases from J, with 16 bases between. The CDR3 extends over 15 amino acids.

The chain has TRBV9 and TRBJ2-3; 12 nucleotides align to TRBD2. Trimming took 3 bases from V and 4 from J; bases not matched to a gene: 3. The CDR3 totals 15 residues. Germline values: CDR1 SGDLS, CDR2 YYNGEE. CDR3 sequence: CASSASGGGADTQYF. The CDR3 DNA sequence: TGTGCCAGCAGCGCTAGCGGGGGGGGGGCAGATACGCAGTATTTT.

The table lists this clonotype with many counts. The rearrangement links TRBV20-1 to TRBJ1-5, with D unresolved. Trimming left V 3 bases short and J 0 bases short, with 6 bases between. The CDR3 has 13 residues. Germline V lookup: CDR1 DFQATT, CDR2 SNEGSKA (reference sequence). CDR3 sequence (DNA): TGCAGTGCTAGTAGGATTAGCAATCAGCCCCAGCATTTT. It encodes CSASRISNQPQHF.

The DNA of the CDR3 is TGCAGTGCTAAGACAGGGCCCCCTATCGAGCAGTACTTC. Protein: CSAKTGPPIEQYF. J is TRBJ2-7 and V is TRBV20-1; 7 bases are shared with TRBD1. V lost 4 bases to trimming and J lost 6 bases; unmatched junction nucleotides: 9. Germline V lookup: CDR1 DFQATT, CDR2 SNEGSKA (reference sequence). The CDR3 is 13 residues long.

This clonotype was counted only a few times. Here the CDR3 DNA reads TGTGCCAGCAGCGACGGGACAGGGTTCGCCACCGGGGAGCTGTTTTTT. Encoded protein: CASSDGTGFATGELFF. V usage is TRBV7-9 and J usage is TRBJ2-2; 9 bases agree with TRBD1. Germline CDR1 and CDR2: SEHNR and FQNEAQ (reference sequence). Trimming took 5 bases from V and 4 from J; bases not matched to a gene: 8. This CDR3 is built from 16 residues.

CDR3 amino acids: CSARGVRGSATGELFF. CDR3 nucleotide sequence: TGCAGTGCTAGAGGGGTGCGCGGGAGCGCCACCGGGGAGCTGTTTTTT. The rearrangement uses TRBV20-1 and TRBJ2-2, with TRBD2 matching 7 bases. CDR1 is DFQATT, CDR2 SNEGSKA, per germline (reference sequence). The CDR3 is made up of 16 amino acids. V gave up 1 base and J gave up 4 bases; unmatched junction bases: 9.

The V and J genes are TRBV3-1 and TRBJ1-1; no clear D. Trimming took off 0 bases at V and 0 bases at J, with 8 bases between the two ends. CDR3 length equals 15 residues. Germline V gene sequence: CDR1 LGHDT, CDR2 YNNKEL (reference sequence). CDR3 region: CASSQDATMNTEAFF. The CDR3 DNA is TGTGCCAGCAGCCAAGATGCAACTATGAACACTGAAGCTTTCTTT.

The rearrangement links TRBV6-2 or TRBV6-3 to TRBJ1-4; D is undetermined. V lost 0 bases to trimming and J lost 0 bases, with 8 bases between them. The CDR3 totals 16 residues. Germline assignment: CDR1 MNHEY and CDR2 SVGEGT. CDR3 amino acids: CASSYSTGATNEKLFF. In DNA, the CDR3 is TGTGCCAGCAGTTACTCTACCGGAGCAACTAATGAAAAACTGTTTTTT.